The source of this T cell receptor (beta chain) is a study of blood T cell repertoires in COVID-19. The table came from immunoSEQ multiplex PCR; TCRdb's copy has only in-frame clones and leaves some out. The repertoire holds roughly 100,000 clones, with around 78% as singletons. J was trimmed by 4 bases and V by 6 bases; bases with no gene match: 10. The CDR3 consists of 15 residues. CDR1 and CDR2 from the germline V gene are MNHEY and SVGAGI. The origin of this receptor is a man older than 75 with COVID-19, enrolled during active disease. The V gene is TRBV6-5, the J gene TRBJ2-7, with TRBD1 matching over 9 bases. Sequenced: peripheral blood. The CDR3 DNA is TGTGCCAGCAGCGTCGGGGGACAGGGAGGATACGAGCAGTACTTC. It codes for CASSVGGQGGYEQYF.